This passage covers 6 T cell receptor beta chains from one sample sequenced in a study of post-analysis software for immune sequencing data. Unique molecular identifiers were carried by the TCR beta cDNA libraries. TCRdb fed the PCR reads into MiXCR, producing one record per CDR3 protein. The table shows roughly 600,000 distinct CDR3 sequences, with roughly 47% occurring only once. Study-level points and caveats: Patients carried a handful of TRBV segments more frequently than controls did, and TRBV5-6, TRBV5-1 and TRBV20-1 were among them.

Which antigens these TCRs recognize remains unknown. The sequenced sample was blood. All receptors derive from a girl aged 5-17 years with multiple sclerosis.

The gene calls are TRBV11-2 and TRBJ1-2; the D gene is possibly TRBD1 (6 bases). V shed 4 bases and J shed 2 bases, with 8 bases lying between them. The CDR3 length is 13 residues. Germline CDR1 and CDR2: SGHAT and FQNNGV. CDR3 sequence: CASSWGTNYGYTF. In DNA form, the CDR3 reads TGTGCCAGCAGCTGGGGGACAAACTATGGCTACACCTTC. The full variable domain, in which reference TRBV11-2 and TRBJ1-2 provide the parts outside the CDR3, is EAGVAQSPRYKIIEKRQSVAFWCNPISGHATLYWYQQILGQGPKLLIQFQNNGVVDDSQLPKDRFSAERLKGVDSTLKIQPAKLEDSAVYLCASSWGTNYGYTFGSGTRLTVV.

The V gene is TRBV3-1, the J gene TRBJ2-5; D may be TRBD2 (6 bases). The CDR3 is 15 amino acids. CDR1 and CDR2 (germline): LGHDT, YNNKEL (reference sequence). The germline V and J ends were trimmed by 0 bases and 9 bases, with 17 bases remaining between them. The CDR3 sequence is CASSQDEENRDSQYF. The CDR3 nucleotides are TGTGCCAGCAGCCAAGATGAGGAGAATAGGGACTCCCAGTACTTC.

The chain is built from TRBV5-1 and TRBJ2-1, with 9 bases lining up with TRBD2. The J call is uncertain, as TRBJ2-7 better fits the DNA end. The germline V gene has CDR1 SGHRS and CDR2 YFSETQ. This CDR3 spans 14 amino acids. Written as DNA, the CDR3 is TGCGCCAGCAGCTTAAGCGGGAGGAGTGGGGAGCAGTACTTC. This codes for CASSLSGRSGEQYF.

This clonotype came up a few times. The CDR3 region has the DNA TGTGCCAGCAGCCAGCCCCCCGGGAGTGTTGTTTACGAGCAGTACTTC. It encodes CASSQPPGSVVYEQYF. The V and J genes are TRBV4-2 and TRBJ2-7, with a weak D call TRBD2 (6 bases). Trimming took off 3 bases at V and 4 bases at J, with 19 bases between the two ends. Per the germline V gene, CDR1 is LGHNA and CDR2 is YNFKEQ. This CDR3 is 16 amino acids long.

The rearrangement links TRBV6-1 to TRBJ2-5, with a weak D call TRBD1 (6 bases). Between the trimmed V and J ends, which lost 7 bases and 5 bases, there was a span of 17 bases. Germline CDR1 MNHNS, CDR2 SASEGT. This CDR3 has 14 amino acids. CDR3 amino acids: CASTGGPPVETQYF. The CDR3 nucleotides are TGTGCCAGCACTGGGGGCCCTCCAGTTGAGACCCAGTACTTC.

This clonotype was picked up one time. At one of its ends the junction is not consistent with the germline gene, which may arise from a read error. CDR3 sequence: CASSLSPTRAGPNYEQYF. For the CDR3, the DNA is TGCGCCAGCAGCTTAAGCCCCACAAGGGCAGGGCCAAACTACGAGCAGTACTTC. The rearrangement uses TRBV7-2 and TRBJ2-7; D possibly corresponds to TRBD1 (5 bases). The CDR3 is made up of 18 amino acids. Germline V lookup: CDR1 SGHTA, CDR2 FQGNSA.